This T cell receptor (beta chain) emerged from a study of T-cell reconstitution after alpha-beta-depleted transplantation in children. Unique molecular identifiers were incorporated during preparation of the TCRbeta library. TCRdb called the PCR reads again in MiXCR, with one record for every CDR3 protein. Here the sample spans some 200,000 distinct CDR3 sequences, about 8.4% being singletons. The CDR3 covers 15 residues. The junction had 6 bases not matched to a gene; V was cut back by 5 bases and J by 6 bases. Findings and caveats of the study: Alpha-beta T cells present about two months after transplant were reported to originate from several hundred expanded graft clones.

This clonotype was picked up many times. The antigen remains unidentified. The receptor was derived from a male patient between 2 and 9 years old who had a stem cell transplant for acute myeloid leukemia, so the T cells may come from the graft donor. Sequences were derived from PBMCs, mostly from graft donor cells, sampled 360 days after TCRalphabeta/CD19-depleted stem cell transplant. The V call is TRBV12-3 or TRBV12-4, the J call TRBJ2-1; 11 nucleotides align to TRBD2. CDR3 amino acids: CASSPLAGVGNEQFF. DNA for the CDR3: TGTGCCAGCAGTCCACTAGCGGGAGTTGGCAATGAGCAGTTCTTC.